This TCR beta chain was identified in a study of blood T cell repertoires in COVID-19. The ends lost 1 base at V and 4 bases at J; junction bases unmatched: 6. Looked up from germline, CDR1 is SGHDT and CDR2 is YYEEEE. This CDR3 comprises 15 residues. Source study methods: Estimated nucleated cell counts came from reference gene primer amplification. Clones were read by immunoSEQ multiplex PCR, and TCRdb kept only the in-frame ones, dropping some. V, J and clone size are taken as reported in that table, and D and trimming were inferred from the DNA itself. The profile shows roughly 700,000 clones, about 87% of them singletons.

The sequencing sample was made of peripheral blood. The TCR sequence derives from a woman younger than 35 with acute or convalescent COVID-19. The gene calls are TRBV5-6 and TRBJ1-2; 8 nucleotides agree with TRBD1. In DNA, the CDR3 is TGTGCCAGCAGCTTGAAGTCAGGGGGCACCTATGGCTACACCTTC. Its protein product is CASSLKSGGTYGYTF.